One and the same sample provided the 25 T cell receptor beta chains below, sequenced in a study of identifying expanded T cells in peripheral blood. Using immunoSEQ multiplex PCR, the repertoire was profiled, and TCRdb retains in-frame clones only, with some absent. The sample includes approximately 120,000 clones, roughly nine tenths of them seen just once. The sequenced sample consisted of blood. The source is a person aged 18 to 75 in good health.

The count of this clone is one. The chain uses TRBV4-1 and TRBJ1-2, with D perhaps TRBD1 (6 bases). Germline CDR1 is MGHRA and CDR2 is YSYEKL. The CDR3 loop spans 15 amino acids. With 3 bases removed from V and 4 bases from J, the gap between germline ends came to 15 bases. The CDR3 DNA reads TGCGCCAGCAGCCAGCTACCGGGGGGCTCCTATGGCTACACCTTC. It is translated as CASSQLPGGSYGYTF.

This clone was observed once. V is TRBV4-3 and J is TRBJ2-5; the D gene is possibly TRBD2 (7 bases). The CDR3 consists of 15 residues. V lost 0 bases, J lost 5 bases, and 13 bases lay in between. Germline CDR1 is LGHNA and CDR2 is YSLEER. The CDR3 coding sequence is TGCGCCAGCAGCCAAGATGGGGGGGGCAGGGAGACCCAGTACTTC. This encodes CASSQDGGGRETQYF.

This chain links TRBV2 with TRBJ1-1; the D is unclear. In germline, CDR1 is SNHLY, CDR2 FYNNEI. Between the trimmed V and J ends, which lost 6 bases and 0 bases, there was a span of 11 bases. This CDR3 contains 14 residues. The CDR3 region has the DNA TGTGCCAGCAGATTGCAGACAATGAACACTGAAGCTTTCTTT. It codes for CASRLQTMNTEAFF.

The chain combines TRBV7-2 with TRBJ2-5; a weak D match, TRBD2 (5 bases). V lost 0 bases and J lost 7, with 18 bases in between. CDR3 length: 16 residues. Germline loops: CDR1 SGHTA, CDR2 FQGNSA. The CDR3 bases are TGTGCCAGCAGCTTAGCGCTCGGCGGGTTCATGGGGACCCAGTACTTC. It is translated as CASSLALGGFMGTQYF.

The rearrangement uses TRBV7-2 and TRBJ1-5; D is possibly TRBD1 (6 bases). This CDR3 is 16 amino acids long. V was cut by 1 base and J by 7 bases, with 17 bases left in between. Germline values: CDR1 SGHTA, CDR2 FQGNSA. The CDR3 here is CASSLVDLGAWQPQHF. The CDR3 DNA reads TGTGCCAGCAGCTTAGTAGATTTGGGGGCTTGGCAGCCCCAGCATTTT.

The rearrangement links TRBV11-3 to TRBJ2-1; a weak D match, TRBD2 (5 bases). This CDR3 is 13 amino acids long. Between the trimmed V and J ends, which lost 0 bases and 12 bases, there was a span of 12 bases. Germline-derived CDR1 and CDR2 are SGHNT and YENEEA. CDR3 in amino acids: CASSLEEAHPQFF. Here the CDR3 DNA reads TGTGCCAGCAGCTTAGAGGAGGCCCACCCGCAGTTCTTC.

The J gene is TRBJ1-2, the V gene TRBV19, with no clear D. Trimming cost V 4 bases and J 4 bases, with 16 bases left between them. CDR1 LNHDA and CDR2 SQIVND come from the germline V gene (reference sequence). The CDR3 is 15 residues long. The CDR3 reads CASSRGVPDSYGYTF. CDR3 nucleotides: TGTGCCAGTAGTAGGGGAGTCCCGGACTCCTATGGCTACACCTTC.

This sequence joins TRBV27 and TRBJ2-2, with TRBD2 matching over 13 bases. The CDR3 spans 16 residues. The V and J ends lost 4 bases and 7 bases, in that order; junction bases with no gene match: 6. Germline CDR1 is MNHEY and CDR2 is SMNVEV (reference sequence). As DNA, the CDR3 is TGTGCCAGCAGTTCCACTAGCGGGGGGGCGATCGGGGAGCTGTTTTTT. Translated: CASSSTSGGAIGELFF.

The chain has TRBV29-1 and TRBJ2-7; D gene unclear. The germline V gene encodes CDR1 SQVTM and CDR2 ANQGSEA. V lost 7 bases and J 2 bases, leaving 18 bases between the germline ends. This CDR3 region has 14 residues. CDR3 nucleotide sequence: TGCAGCGCCCTTGACCCCCTGGGGACCTACGAGCAGTACTTC. This codes for CSALDPLGTYEQYF.

This chain uses TRBV4-1 with TRBJ2-3; tentative D call: TRBD1 (6 bases). The CDR3 spans 16 residues. The V end was cut by 3 bases, the J end by 2 bases, with 15 bases between. Germline assignment: CDR1 MGHRA and CDR2 YSYEKL. The DNA for the CDR3 is TGCGCCAGCAGCCACGGTGGACAGTCTCCCACAGATACGCAGTATTTT. Translation: CASSHGGQSPTDTQYF.

The rearrangement uses TRBV6-6 and TRBJ2-7, with no clear D. This CDR3 has 14 residues. Germline V gene lookup returns CDR1 MNHNY and CDR2 SVGAGI (reference sequence). Trimming shortened V by 6 bases and J by 0 bases, and 12 bases separated the two germline ends. The CDR3 DNA follows: TGTGCCAGCAGCCGACCGAAGAGCTCCTACGAGCAGTACTTC. Its protein product is CASSRPKSSYEQYF.

CDR3 bases: TGTGCCAGCAGCTTGACTAGCGTGCGCTCCTACGAGCAGTACTTC. The encoded protein is CASSLTSVRSYEQYF. The V call is TRBV7-9, the J call TRBJ2-7; 8 bases are shared with TRBD2. Unmatched junction bases numbered 4, after V lost 3 bases and J lost 0 bases. The germline V gene has CDR1 SEHNR and CDR2 FQNEAQ (reference sequence). This CDR3 is 15 amino acids long.

This clone came up once. The chain combines TRBV6-5 with TRBJ2-5; D is unresolved. The CDR3 is 11 residues long. V lost 6 bases and J lost 5, with 7 bases in between. Germline V gene sequence: CDR1 MNHEY, CDR2 SVGAGI. The DNA for the CDR3 is TGTGCCAGCAGGGCTTGGGAGACCCAGTACTTC. Its protein is CASRAWETQYF.

V and J are TRBV28 and TRBJ2-1; unclear D gene. Looked up from germline, CDR1 is MDHEN and CDR2 is SYDVKM. There are 15 residues in the CDR3. V was trimmed by 5 bases and J by 0 bases, leaving 11 bases between them. The CDR3 spells CASSPDTSSYNEQFF. The CDR3 DNA reads as TGTGCCAGCAGTCCCGACACCAGCTCCTACAATGAGCAGTTCTTC. Filled out from reference TRBV28 and TRBJ2-1, the complete variable domain reads DVKVTQSSRYLVKRTGEKVFLECVQDMDHENMFWYRQDPGLGLRLIYFSYDVKMKEKGDIPEGYSVSREKKERFSLILESASTNQTSMYLCASSPDTSSYNEQFFGPGTRLTVL.

The chain links TRBV10-3 to TRBJ2-1, with 10 positions matching TRBD1. Germline CDR1 ENHRY, CDR2 SYGVKD. V lost 7 bases, J lost 6 bases, and 9 bases stayed unmatched. The CDR3 runs to 15 residues. The CDR3 spells CAITTDRGPLNEQFF. Here the CDR3 DNA reads TGTGCCATCACCACCGACAGGGGGCCCCTCAATGAGCAGTTCTTC.

The chain is built from TRBV4-1 and TRBJ2-5; tentatively, D is TRBD1 (6 bases). This CDR3 is 16 amino acids long. CDR1 and CDR2 (germline): MGHRA, YSYEKL. Trimming shortened V by 0 bases and J by 4 bases, and 15 bases separated the two germline ends. In DNA form, the CDR3 reads TGCGCCAGCAGCCAAGAGGCCCGCCAGGGGAGAGAGACCCAGTACTTC. Translating gives CASSQEARQGRETQYF.

J is TRBJ1-2 and V is TRBV6-5; TRBD1 matches 10 bases. The CDR3 extends over 15 amino acids. J was trimmed by 0 bases and V by 6 bases; bases with no gene match: 4. Per the germline V gene, CDR1 is MNHEY and CDR2 is SVGAGI. As DNA, the CDR3 is TGTGCCAGCAGCGGACAGGGGGGAGCTAACTATGGCTACACCTTC. Encoded protein: CASSGQGGANYGYTF.

This chain uses TRBV7-6 with TRBJ1-1; no definite D call. Germline CDR1 is SGHVS and CDR2 is FNYEAQ. This CDR3 spans 14 amino acids. Trimming left V 1 base short and J 0 bases short, with 6 bases between. The CDR3 DNA is TGTGCCAGCAGCTTAGTGGGAATGAACACTGAAGCTTTCTTT. Its translation is CASSLVGMNTEAFF.

The gene calls are TRBV2 and TRBJ2-5; perhaps TRBD2 as D (6 bases). V gave up 5 bases and J gave up 5 bases, with 12 bases separating them. The V gene's germline CDR1 is SNHLY and CDR2 FYNNEI. CDR3 size: 13 residues. CDR3 sequence reads: CASSFGTPETQYF. DNA for the CDR3: TGTGCCAGCAGTTTCGGGACTCCGGAGACCCAGTACTTC.

The chain joins TRBV5-1 to TRBJ2-2; TRBD2 aligns across 9 bases. The CDR3 runs 18 residues. V lost 0 bases and J lost 5; bases outside the gene matches: 11. Germline V lookup: CDR1 SGHRS, CDR2 YFSETQ. The CDR3 spells CASSLAVAGVAWTGELFF. As DNA, the CDR3 is TGCGCCAGCAGCTTGGCGGTAGCGGGAGTGGCGTGGACCGGGGAGCTGTTTTTT.

The table lists this clone with a count of one. The V and J genes are TRBV19 and TRBJ2-7, with TRBD1 matching 9 bases. The CDR3 length is 13 residues. CDR1 is LNHDA, CDR2 SQIVND, per germline (reference sequence). Trimming took 5 bases from V and 4 from J; bases not matched to a gene: 3. The CDR3 loop reads CASSSTGGYEQYF. The CDR3 DNA reads as TGTGCCAGTAGTTCGACAGGGGGGTACGAGCAGTACTTC.

The chain links TRBV11-3 to TRBJ2-7, with 9 bases aligning to TRBD1. The ends lost 0 bases at V and 4 bases at J; junction bases unmatched: 4. CDR1 and CDR2 from the germline V gene are SGHNT and YENEEA. This CDR3 has 15 residues. The CDR3 loop is CASSLDGTGTYEQYF. In nucleotides, the CDR3 is TGTGCCAGCAGCTTAGATGGGACAGGGACGTACGAGCAGTACTTC.

This chain connects TRBV6-5 to TRBJ2-5; the match to TRBD2 covers 10 bases. Looked up from germline, CDR1 is MNHEY and CDR2 is SVGAGI. Losses at the gene ends were 6 bases for V and 0 bases for J; bases not matched to a gene: 4. This CDR3 is built from 15 residues. The CDR3 nucleotides read TGTGCCAGCAGCCAGGGACTAGCGAACCAAGAGACCCAGTACTTC. Translation: CASSQGLANQETQYF.

V usage is TRBV4-1 and J usage is TRBJ2-3, with 7 bases fitting TRBD2. V lost 2 bases and J lost 6; bases outside the gene matches: 2. Germline V gene data show CDR1 as MGHRA and CDR2 as YSYEKL. This CDR3 spans 13 amino acids. For the CDR3, the DNA is TGCGCCAGCAGCCAAACTAGCGTTGATACGCAGTATTTT. Protein sequence: CASSQTSVDTQYF.

This clone was observed a few times. The chain couples TRBV6-5 to TRBJ1-2; weak D call: TRBD1 (6 bases). Germline-derived CDR1 and CDR2 are MNHEY and SVGAGI. The CDR3 covers 14 residues. V shed 5 bases and J shed 2 bases, with 12 bases lying between them. The CDR3 loop reads CASSPQTGNYGYTF. CDR3 coding DNA: TGTGCCAGCAGTCCTCAGACAGGAAACTATGGCTACACCTTC.